This T cell receptor beta chain was documented in a study of T cells in localized non-small cell lung cancer. Study conclusions and caveats: Uninvolved nearby lung showed the greatest T cell clonality, exceeding that found in tumor. The tumor had only one region sequenced, so heterogeneity remains possible. Appearing in adjacent lung were a median about 57 of the top 100 tumor clones. Among blood samples, higher T cell density accompanied longer overall survival.

With 6 bases removed from V and 8 bases from J, the gap between germline ends came to 25 bases. CDR1 and CDR2 from the germline V gene are LNHDA and SQIVND (reference sequence). The CDR3 runs 16 residues. About this clone: Its antigen is not identified.

Using immunoSEQ multiplex PCR, the repertoire was profiled, and TCRdb retains in-frame clones only, with some absent. The sample has roughly 13,000 clones, roughly 84% seen once. The TCR originated in a male donor older than 55 with stage III lung adenocarcinoma. The chain uses TRBV19 and TRBJ2-5; a weak D match, TRBD1 (6 bases). The sample consisted of peripheral blood, taken before any cancer treatment. The CDR3 region is CASSITGSGAEGTQYF. CDR3 DNA sequence: TGTGCCAGTAGCATCACAGGGTCTGGGGCTGAGGGAACCCAGTACTTC.